This T cell receptor beta chain derives from a study of blood T cells in healthy people across ages. The study, taken as a whole, reports: As naive T cell percentage varied, TCR beta diversity correlated strongly with it. There was no known CMV status for donors, so expanded clonotype changes were possibly confounded.

Combining a sample-barcoded 5' primer with a J-beta primer mix, a second PCR ran for about 7 to 12 cycles. Every sample gave at least 3 million paired-end reads containing CDR3. A single record per CDR3 protein comes from TCRdb applying MiXCR to the 5' RACE reads. This repertoire shows some 1.8 million distinct CDR3 sequences, 39% found once; its top ten account for 23%. Germline V gives CDR1 SNHLY, CDR2 FYNNEI. Trimming stripped 7 bases from V and 0 bases from J, with 10 bases between. The CDR3 is made up of 13 amino acids. On this clonotype itself: As yet, its antigen is unknown.

This TCR came from a human donor in good health. The specimen sequenced was blood. V is TRBV2 and J is TRBJ2-7; possible D gene TRBD1, 5 bases. The CDR3 DNA reads TGTGCCAGCAAGGGGATAGTCTCCTACGAGCAGTACTTC. It yields the protein CASKGIVSYEQYF.